Each of the 31 T cell receptor beta chains below was sequenced from the same sample in a study of cytomegalovirus exposure and HLA in healthy donors. Assay used: immunoSEQ multiplex PCR; TCRdb lists only in-frame clones, some missing. The sample contains around 63,000 clones, 90% to 96% of which appear only once. The sequenced sample consisted of PBMCs. The source of these receptors is a woman younger than 35 in good health and CMV-seronegative.

The chain couples TRBV15 to TRBJ2-7; possible D gene TRBD1, 5 bases. V was trimmed by 4 bases and J by 4 bases, leaving 8 bases between them. The germline V gene has CDR1 LNHNV and CDR2 YYDKDF (reference sequence). The CDR3 length is 12 residues. The CDR3 nucleotides read TGTGCCACCAGCACAGGGTTGTACGAGCAGTACTTC. Amino acid sequence: CATSTGLYEQYF.

The chain is built from TRBV6-1 and TRBJ2-7, with 8 bases aligning to TRBD1. The CDR3 runs 14 residues. Germline V lookup: CDR1 MNHNS, CDR2 SASEGT. Trimming removed 6 bases from V and 4 bases from J; junction bases left unmatched: 8. DNA for the CDR3: TGTGCCAGCAGCCGACAGGGGTCGTGGTACGAGCAGTACTTC. Its translation is CASSRQGSWYEQYF.

This chain joins TRBV4-3 and TRBJ1-2; TRBD1 might be the D (5 bases). Deletions cut 0 bases from V and 4 bases from J, with 12 bases between. This CDR3 contains 15 residues. CDR1 and CDR2 from the germline V gene are LGHNA and YSLEER. The CDR3 DNA is TGCGCCAGCAGCCAAGATGCAGGGATTGCCTATGGCTACACCTTC. Translating gives CASSQDAGIAYGYTF.

The chain couples TRBV21-1 to TRBJ2-2; TRBD1, the D gene given by the table, was not confirmed from the DNA. TRBV21-1 represents a pseudogene. The CDR3 length is 16 residues. The CDR3, as DNA: TGTGCCAGCAGCAAAGTGGGGCCCCCGGGCACCGGGGAGCTGTTTTTT. Its protein product is CASSKVGPPGTGELFF.

The V call is TRBV18, the J call TRBJ2-5; D remains unclear. The CDR3 totals 12 residues. The V gene lost 4 bases and the J gene lost 0 bases, with 3 bases spanning the gap. Germline assignment: CDR1 KGHSH and CDR2 LQKENI. The CDR3 protein is CASSLYQETQYF. For the CDR3, the DNA is TGTGCCAGCTCACTCTACCAAGAGACCCAGTACTTC.

The chain recombines TRBV11-2 with TRBJ2-3, with D perhaps TRBD1 (6 bases). CDR3 length: 14 residues. Germline values: CDR1 SGHAT, CDR2 FQNNGV. The germline V and J ends were trimmed by 5 bases and 2 bases, with 11 bases remaining between them. The CDR3 reads CASSAQGPTDTQYF. The DNA for the CDR3 is TGTGCCAGCAGCGCACAGGGCCCCACAGATACGCAGTATTTT.

The DNA of the CDR3 is TGTGCCACCAGCAGAGAGGGGGCGGCCTCCTACGAGCAGTACTTC. Its protein product is CATSREGAASYEQYF. The genes are TRBV15 and TRBJ2-7, with a possible D match to TRBD1 (6 bases). The CDR3 has 15 residues. Germline loops: CDR1 LNHNV, CDR2 YYDKDF (reference sequence). Trimming took off 0 bases at V and 0 bases at J, with 9 bases between the two ends.

The rearrangement links TRBV19 to TRBJ2-1; the D gene is possibly TRBD2 (6 bases). V was clipped by 6 bases and J by 9 bases, with 18 bases between them. The CDR3 length is 14 residues. The germline gives CDR1 LNHDA, CDR2 SQIVND (reference sequence). CDR3 in amino acids: CASRRSGSRPEQFF. The CDR3 bases are TGTGCCAGTAGGAGGTCCGGGAGCCGTCCTGAGCAGTTCTTC.

The gene calls are TRBV27 and TRBJ2-1, with 14 positions matching TRBD2. V lost 5 bases to trimming and J lost 1 base; unmatched junction nucleotides: 13. Germline loops: CDR1 MNHEY, CDR2 SMNVEV (reference sequence). The CDR3 covers 20 residues. DNA of the CDR3: TGTGCCAGCAGTCCACAGGGACTAGCGGGGGTCCTTGGGTCCTACAATGAGCAGTTCTTC. Its translation is CASSPQGLAGVLGSYNEQFF.

The chain combines TRBV30 with TRBJ1-2; D unclear. The germline CDR1 and CDR2 sequences are GTSNPN and SVGIG (reference sequence). This CDR3 is 12 amino acids long. V lost 2 bases, J lost 3 bases, and 7 bases lay in between. CDR3 coding DNA: TGTGCCTGGAGTCCACGGGACTATGGCTACACCTTC. This translates into CAWSPRDYGYTF.

The genes are TRBV15 and TRBJ1-2, with 8 bases lining up with TRBD1. The CDR3 extends over 17 amino acids. The V and J ends lost 0 bases and 6 bases, in that order; junction bases with no gene match: 12. From germline, CDR1 is LNHNV and CDR2 YYDKDF (reference sequence). DNA for the CDR3: TGTGCCACCAGCAGAGAGGGGACAGACAGGGGTGTAGATGGCTACACCTTC. Translating gives CATSREGTDRGVDGYTF. Together with reference TRBV15 and TRBJ1-2, the CDR3 gives the full variable domain: DAMVIQNPRYQVTQFGKPVTLSCSQTLNHNVMYWYQQKSSQAPKLLFHYYDKDFNNEADTPDNFQSRRPNTSFCFLDIRSPGLGDTAMYLCATSREGTDRGVDGYTFGSGTRLTVV.

This chain uses TRBV29-1 with TRBJ1-1; D gene unclear. From germline, CDR1 is SQVTM and CDR2 ANQGSEA. There are 13 residues in the CDR3. V gave up 4 bases and J gave up 0 bases, with 9 bases separating them. CDR3 DNA sequence: TGCAGCGTTGGCGGCAGATTGAACACTGAAGCTTTCTTT. Translating it yields CSVGGRLNTEAFF.

The CDR3 sequence is CASRPGLAAYEQYF. DNA of the CDR3: TGTGCCAGCAGGCCCGGGCTAGCGGCCTACGAGCAGTACTTC. The chain combines TRBV6-1 with TRBJ2-7, with TRBD2 matching 7 bases. From germline, CDR1 is MNHNS and CDR2 SASEGT. The V segment lost 6 bases and the J segment 2 bases; nucleotides outside the gene matches: 7. CDR3 length equals 14 residues.

V and J are TRBV11-2 and TRBJ2-5, with D perhaps TRBD1 (5 bases). V shed 5 bases and J shed 2 bases, with 15 bases lying between them. This CDR3 is 15 amino acids long. Looked up from germline, CDR1 is SGHAT and CDR2 is FQNNGV. The CDR3 is CASSLERGSQETQYF. In nucleotides, the CDR3 is TGTGCCAGCAGCCTCGAAAGGGGATCTCAAGAGACCCAGTACTTC.

The chain couples TRBV7-9 to TRBJ1-4; 10 bases fit TRBD1. V dropped 6 bases and J dropped 8; count of bases not matched to a gene: 9. In germline, CDR1 is SEHNR, CDR2 FQNEAQ (reference sequence). The CDR3 consists of 15 residues. The CDR3 DNA is TGTGCCAGCAGTCTTGGGACAGGGGCAAGGGAAAAACTGTTTTTT. Its protein product is CASSLGTGAREKLFF.

The chain is built from TRBV6-1 and TRBJ2-7, with TRBD2 matching over 7 bases. The V segment lost 4 bases and the J segment 2 bases; nucleotides outside the gene matches: 2. This CDR3 contains 13 residues. The germline gives CDR1 MNHNS, CDR2 SASEGT. The CDR3 DNA is TGTGCCAGCAGTGGTCGGGGGGCCTACGAGCAGTACTTC. It specifies CASSGRGAYEQYF.

The chain has TRBV7-2 and TRBJ1-1, with TRBD1 as a possible D gene (5 bases). Germline CDR1 is SGHTA and CDR2 is FQGNSA. The CDR3 contains 14 residues. V was pared by 2 bases and J by 1 base, with 8 bases between. In nucleotides, the CDR3 is TGTGCCAGCAGCTTAAGGGGTCAGAACACTGAAGCTTTCTTT. Protein product: CASSLRGQNTEAFF.

The chain recombines TRBV6-5 with TRBJ2-6; D call uncertain. Germline CDR1 MNHEY, CDR2 SVGAGI. The germline V and J ends were trimmed by 0 bases and 0 bases, with 6 bases remaining between them. The CDR3 contains 16 residues. The CDR3, as DNA: TGTGCCAGCAGTTACTCCGACAACTCTGGGGCCAACGTCCTGACTTTC. It encodes CASSYSDNSGANVLTF.

The chain recombines TRBV4-2 with TRBJ2-5, with TRBD1 matching 8 bases. The CDR3 extends over 17 amino acids. The germline V gene encodes CDR1 LGHNA and CDR2 YNFKEQ. Unmatched junction bases numbered 11, after V lost 0 bases and J lost 5 bases. The CDR3 nucleotides are TGTGCCAGCAGCCAAGAGGGGTGGGCAGGGGGCCGGGAGACCCAGTACTTC. As protein: CASSQEGWAGGRETQYF.

The table lists this clone with a count of one. J is TRBJ2-7 and V is TRBV10-3; D is possibly TRBD2 (5 bases). CDR1 is ENHRY and CDR2 is SYGVKD in the germline V gene. V was trimmed by 6 bases and J by 5 bases, leaving 14 bases between them. The CDR3 has 13 residues. The CDR3 DNA reads as TGTGCCATCAGGGACTCTGCCAGCCACGAGCAGTACTTC. It codes for CAIRDSASHEQYF.

V usage is TRBV5-1 and J usage is TRBJ1-2, with D perhaps matching TRBD1 (6 bases). This CDR3 has 13 residues. Germline-derived CDR1 and CDR2 are SGHRS and YFSETQ. With 7 bases removed from V and 5 bases from J, the gap between germline ends came to 15 bases. The CDR3 DNA reads as TGCGCCAGCGGGACGGACAGAGGGTATGGCTACACCTTC. It codes for CASGTDRGYGYTF. The full variable domain, with the rest looked up from reference TRBV5-1 and TRBJ1-2, is KAGVTQTPRYLIKTRGQQVTLSCSPISGHRSVSWYQQTPGQGLQFLFEYFSETQRNKGNFPGRFSGRQFSNSRSEMNVSTLELGDSALYLCASGTDRGYGYTFGSGTRLTVV.

The chain has TRBV28 and TRBJ1-6; D is undetermined. Deletions cut 6 bases from V and 7 bases from J, with 7 bases between. This CDR3 comprises 12 residues. Germline V gene sequence: CDR1 MDHEN, CDR2 SYDVKM. This CDR3 is CASSAANSPLHF. The CDR3 DNA reads TGTGCCAGCAGCGCGGCAAATTCACCCCTCCACTTT.

J is TRBJ1-5 and V is TRBV4-3; 7 bases are a match to TRBD1. V was pared by 0 bases and J by 7 bases, with 6 bases of the junction left unmatched. The germline V gene has CDR1 LGHNA and CDR2 YSLEER. The CDR3 covers 15 residues. The CDR3 nucleotides are TGCGCCAGCAGCCAAGACGGGACAGTGAGACAGCCCCAGCATTTT. It specifies CASSQDGTVRQPQHF.

V gene TRBV7-2 combines with J gene TRBJ2-7; TRBD1 matches 7 bases. Germline V gene data show CDR1 as SGHTA and CDR2 as FQGNSA. The J segment lost 2 bases and the V segment lost 5 bases, leaving 9 bases of the junction unmatched. CDR3 length equals 15 residues. CDR3: CASSADRVGPYEQYF. The CDR3 nucleotides are TGTGCCAGCAGCGCCGACAGGGTAGGTCCCTACGAGCAGTACTTC.

The genes are TRBV4-2 and TRBJ1-5, with a weak D call TRBD1 (5 bases). CDR1 LGHNA and CDR2 YNFKEQ come from the germline V gene. V was shortened by 4 bases and J by 4 bases, with 17 bases between the two germline ends. The CDR3 extends over 16 amino acids. CDR3 in amino acids: CASSPAVTDLNQPQHF. The CDR3, as DNA: TGTGCCAGCAGCCCCGCAGTGACAGACTTAAATCAGCCCCAGCATTTT.

CDR3 protein: CASSPVAPGGGDYGYTF. The DNA for the CDR3 is TGTGCCAGCAGCCCGGTAGCCCCAGGGGGCGGTGACTATGGCTACACCTTC. The rearrangement joins TRBV5-4 to TRBJ1-2; TRBD1 aligns across 8 bases. V dropped 4 bases and J dropped 3; count of bases not matched to a gene: 14. The CDR3 runs to 17 residues. Germline values: CDR1 SGHNT, CDR2 YYREEE (reference sequence).

This chain connects TRBV5-1 to TRBJ1-5; tentatively, D is TRBD1 (5 bases). The CDR3 length is 15 residues. The germline V gene encodes CDR1 SGHRS and CDR2 YFSETQ. The germline V and J ends were trimmed by 0 bases and 4 bases, with 11 bases remaining between them. CDR3 DNA sequence: TGCGCCAGCAGCTTGGGCCAGGGCCTAAATCAGCCCCAGCATTTT. Translating gives CASSLGQGLNQPQHF.

This rearrangement joins TRBV10-2 to TRBJ1-5; no firm D call. This CDR3 is 15 amino acids long. Germline CDR1 is WSHSY and CDR2 is SAAADI. The V and J ends lost 3 bases and 6 bases respectively, with 15 bases between them. CDR3 sequence reads: CASSDPGWDRQPQHF. In DNA, the CDR3 is TGCGCCAGCAGTGACCCGGGGTGGGATCGTCAGCCCCAGCATTTT.

The V call is TRBV15, the J call TRBJ2-7, with D possibly being TRBD2 (5 bases). V was cut by 0 bases and J by 3 bases, with 12 bases left in between. Germline CDR1 reads LNHNV; CDR2 reads YYDKDF (reference sequence). The CDR3 has 15 amino acids. The CDR3 region is CATSREPGIRYEQYF. DNA for the CDR3: TGTGCCACCAGCAGAGAGCCCGGGATCCGCTACGAGCAGTACTTC.

The chain couples TRBV2 to TRBJ2-7; 7 nucleotides align to TRBD1. Germline-derived CDR1 and CDR2 are SNHLY and FYNNEI. This CDR3 region has 14 residues. The trim removed 5 bases at V and 7 bases at J, leaving 11 bases unmatched. The CDR3 DNA reads TGTGCCAGCAGTCCCTCCTGGACAGGTGGGGAGCAGTACTTC. Its translation is CASSPSWTGGEQYF. Full variable domain (rest looked up from reference TRBV2 and TRBJ2-7): EPEVTQTPSHQVTQMGQEVILRCVPISNHLYFYWYRQILGQKVEFLVSFYNNEISEKSEIFDDQFSVERPDGSNFTLKIRSTKLEDSAMYFCASSPSWTGGEQYFGPGTRLTVT.

The chain has TRBV27 and TRBJ2-1; weak D call: TRBD2 (6 bases). The length of the CDR3 is 13 residues. Trimming took 2 bases from V and 12 from J, leaving 14 bases between them. CDR1 and CDR2 from the germline V gene are MNHEY and SMNVEV (reference sequence). CDR3 bases: TGTGCCAGCAGTTTACGGCGGGGAGAGGGGCAGTTCTTC. Amino acid sequence: CASSLRRGEGQFF.